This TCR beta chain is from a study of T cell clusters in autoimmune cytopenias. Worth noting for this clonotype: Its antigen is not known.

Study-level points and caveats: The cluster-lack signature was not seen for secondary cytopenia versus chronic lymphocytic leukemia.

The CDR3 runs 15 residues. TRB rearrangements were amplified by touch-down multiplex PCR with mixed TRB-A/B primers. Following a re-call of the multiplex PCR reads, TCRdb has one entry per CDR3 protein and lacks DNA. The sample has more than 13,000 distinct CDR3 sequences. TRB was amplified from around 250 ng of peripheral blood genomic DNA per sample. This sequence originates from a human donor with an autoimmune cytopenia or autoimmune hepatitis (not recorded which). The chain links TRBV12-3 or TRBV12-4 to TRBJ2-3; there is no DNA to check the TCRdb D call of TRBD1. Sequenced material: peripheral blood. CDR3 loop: CASSLRTGAPDTQYF.